This TCR beta chain was found in a study of CD8 T cells in ankylosing spondylitis. Study-wide points: Characteristic, it appeared, of ankylosing spondylitis blood was a TCR beta motif of 7 or 8 highly homologous variants. From matched ankylosing spondylitis synovial fluid, disease-linked clones were reportedly recovered at significantly enriched levels.

In TCRdb, the 5' RACE reads were re-called with MiXCR into one record per CDR3 protein. The sample holds some 800,000 distinct CDR3 sequences, 12% seen once. This clonotype was picked up a small number of times. What it binds is not known. V shed 1 base and J 7 bases; nucleotides not matched to a gene: 10. The CDR3 is made up of 15 amino acids. CDR1 is SGDLS and CDR2 is YYNGEE in the germline V gene. Input material: blood, either unsorted or a sorted T cell fraction (not recorded which). This TCR was recovered from a male donor with ankylosing spondylitis. V gene TRBV9 combines with J gene TRBJ2-7; 8 bases line up with TRBD1. The CDR3 here is CASSVQDRGLSEQYF. The CDR3 DNA reads as TGTGCCAGCAGCGTACAAGACAGGGGCTTGTCAGAGCAGTACTTC.